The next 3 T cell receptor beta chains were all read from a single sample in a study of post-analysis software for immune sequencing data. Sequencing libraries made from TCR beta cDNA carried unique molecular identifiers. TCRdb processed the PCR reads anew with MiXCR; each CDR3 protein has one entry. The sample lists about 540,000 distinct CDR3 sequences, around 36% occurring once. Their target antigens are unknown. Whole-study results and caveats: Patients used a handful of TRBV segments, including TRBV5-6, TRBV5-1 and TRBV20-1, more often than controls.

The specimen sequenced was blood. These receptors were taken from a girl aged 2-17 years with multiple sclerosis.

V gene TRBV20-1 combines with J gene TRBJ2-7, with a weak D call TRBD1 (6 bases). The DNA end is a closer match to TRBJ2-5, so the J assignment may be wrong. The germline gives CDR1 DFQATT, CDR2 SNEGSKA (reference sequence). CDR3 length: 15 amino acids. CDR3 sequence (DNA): TGCAGTGCTAGAGCCCCAGGGGTCTCGGTGGAGACCCAGTACTTC. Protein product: CSARAPGVSVETQYF.

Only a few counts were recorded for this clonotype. The CDR3 reads CATSRDGAAKNIQYF. The CDR3 DNA is TGTGCCACTTCCCGGGACGGGGCAGCCAAAAACATTCAGTACTTC. The genes are TRBV19 and TRBJ2-4; possibly TRBD1 or TRBD2 for D (5 bases each). The CDR3 runs 15 residues. Per the germline V gene, CDR1 is LNHDA and CDR2 is SQIVND (reference sequence). Trimming stripped 10 bases from V and 0 bases from J, with 16 bases between.

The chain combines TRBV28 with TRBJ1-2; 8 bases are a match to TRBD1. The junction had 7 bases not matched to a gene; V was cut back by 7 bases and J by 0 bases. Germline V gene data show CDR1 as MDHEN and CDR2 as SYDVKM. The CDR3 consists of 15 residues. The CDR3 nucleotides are TGTGCCAGCACTACCGGGACAGGCTCTAACTATGGCTACACCTTC. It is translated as CASTTGTGSNYGYTF.